This entry lists 19 T cell receptor beta chains sequenced from one sample in a study of blood T cell repertoires in COVID-19. The assay was immunoSEQ multiplex PCR, and TCRdb's table has in-frame clones only and misses some. The sample consists of about 39,000 clones, about 82% of them appearing once. The sequencing input was peripheral blood. These receptors were obtained from a man between 70 and 80 years old with acute or convalescent COVID-19.

This clone was observed a single time. The rearrangement uses TRBV2 and TRBJ2-7; 14 positions match TRBD2. V lost 8 bases, J lost 5 bases, and 8 bases stayed unmatched. Looked up from germline, CDR1 is SNHLY and CDR2 is FYNNEI. This CDR3 spans 15 amino acids. The CDR3 DNA follows: TGTGCCAGCGGGACTAGCGGGAGAGGAGTGCACGAGCAGTACTTC. Its protein is CASGTSGRGVHEQYF.

This sequence joins TRBV6-5 and TRBJ1-4, with D possibly TRBD1 on 6 matching bases. Germline CDR1 is MNHEY and CDR2 is SVGAGI. The CDR3 runs to 15 residues. Trimming pared 5 bases from V and 8 bases from J, leaving 18 bases between. CDR3 region: CASSLSRGHREKLFF. The CDR3 coding sequence is TGTGCCAGCAGTCTTTCTAGGGGACACAGGGAAAAACTGTTTTTT.

The chain couples TRBV5-1 to TRBJ2-2; 7 nucleotides agree with TRBD1. This CDR3 comprises 16 residues. Germline V lookup: CDR1 SGHRS, CDR2 YFSETQ. Trimming at V came to 0 bases and at J to 3 bases, leaving 5 bases not matched to a gene. CDR3 in amino acids: CASSLGQGVDTGELFF. CDR3 DNA sequence: TGCGCCAGCAGCTTGGGTCAGGGGGTTGACACCGGGGAGCTGTTTTTT.

The chain uses TRBV6-1 and TRBJ2-7, with 14 bases matching TRBD2. Trimming at V came to 6 bases and at J to 4 bases, leaving 2 bases not matched to a gene. The CDR3 is 14 amino acids. CDR1 MNHNS and CDR2 SASEGT come from the germline V gene. The CDR3 DNA is TGTGCCAGCAGACGGACTAGCGGGAGGTACGAGCAGTACTTC. Translating it yields CASRRTSGRYEQYF.

CDR3 loop: CASSFPTVKTGELFF. The CDR3 DNA follows: TGTGCCAGCAGCTTTCCAACTGTCAAGACCGGGGAGCTGTTTTTT. This chain connects TRBV7-2 to TRBJ2-2, with no clear D. This CDR3 region has 15 residues. V was pared by 3 bases and J by 5 bases, with 13 bases between. Germline CDR1 and CDR2: SGHTA and FQGNSA.

CDR3 loop: CASKQGSNTEAFF. The CDR3 DNA follows: TGCGCCAGTAAACAGGGCTCGAACACTGAAGCTTTCTTT. J is TRBJ1-1 and V is TRBV5-1, with D perhaps TRBD1 (6 bases). V was shortened by 8 bases and J by 1 base, with 12 bases between the two germline ends. The CDR3 has 13 amino acids. The germline CDR1 and CDR2 sequences are SGHRS and YFSETQ.

The V gene is TRBV7-9, the J gene TRBJ1-2, with D uncertain. This CDR3 contains 14 residues. The germline V gene has CDR1 SEHNR and CDR2 FQNEAQ (reference sequence). Deletions cut 4 bases from V and 4 bases from J, with 13 bases between. The CDR3 coding sequence is TGTGCCAGCAGCTCGTTTAGGAGAAGCTATGGCTACACCTTC. Its protein is CASSSFRRSYGYTF.

Only one count was recorded for this clone. The chain uses TRBV7-8 and TRBJ1-1; TRBD1 aligns across 7 bases. CDR1 SGHVS and CDR2 FQNEAQ come from the germline V gene. V shed 5 bases and J 4 bases; nucleotides not matched to a gene: 4. The length of the CDR3 is 13 residues. The CDR3, as DNA: TGTGCCAGCAGCCTGACAGGGAGCACTGAAGCTTTCTTT. It is translated as CASSLTGSTEAFF.

The J gene is TRBJ2-2, the V gene TRBV3-1 (or the pseudogene TRBV3-2), with a weak D call TRBD1 (6 bases). CDR3 size: 16 residues. Germline V CDR1 and CDR2: LGHDT, YNNKEL (reference sequence). V gave up 4 bases and J gave up 4 bases, with 16 bases separating them. Here the CDR3 reads CASSRLGGTLTGELFF. CDR3 nucleotide sequence: TGTGCCAGCAGCCGATTAGGGGGAACCCTCACCGGGGAGCTGTTTTTT.

The chain couples TRBV18 to TRBJ2-7; 7 bases are shared with TRBD1. CDR1 is KGHSH and CDR2 is LQKENI in the germline V gene. V was clipped by 0 bases and J by 4 bases; unmatched bases: 15. This CDR3 spans 18 amino acids. In DNA, the CDR3 is TGTGCCAGCTCACCACCGGCCCCATTGACAGGGAAAGGATACGAGCAGTACTTC. Its translation is CASSPPAPLTGKGYEQYF.

The chain couples TRBV27 to TRBJ1-1; D remains unclear. Germline-derived CDR1 and CDR2 are MNHEY and SMNVEV (reference sequence). The CDR3 is 14 residues long. Trimming took off 2 bases at V and 4 bases at J, with 11 bases between the two ends. The chain's CDR3 is CASSLGGRSTEAFF. CDR3 nucleotides: TGTGCCAGCAGTTTAGGAGGGCGGTCCACTGAAGCTTTCTTT.

The rearrangement joins TRBV7-7 to TRBJ1-4; the D gene is possibly TRBD1 (6 bases). In germline, CDR1 is SSHAT, CDR2 FNYEAQ (reference sequence). V lost 2 bases to trimming and J lost 11 bases, with 15 bases between them. The CDR3 has 14 residues. For the CDR3, the DNA is TGTGCCAGCAGCTTAAACAGGGAAGGTGCGAAACTGTTTTTT. Encoded protein: CASSLNREGAKLFF.

This chain links TRBV28 with TRBJ2-3; D remains ambiguous. The V gene's germline CDR1 is MDHEN and CDR2 SYDVKM. The CDR3 totals 13 residues. Trimming took 3 bases from V and 4 from J, leaving 8 bases between them. This chain's CDR3 is CASSFSSPDTQYF. Here the CDR3 DNA reads TGTGCCAGCAGTTTTTCTTCTCCAGATACGCAGTATTTT. Filled out from reference TRBV28 and TRBJ2-3, the complete variable domain reads DVKVTQSSRYLVKRTGEKVFLECVQDMDHENMFWYRQDPGLGLRLIYFSYDVKMKEKGDIPEGYSVSREKKERFSLILESASTNQTSMYLCASSFSSPDTQYFGPGTRLTVL.

This sequence joins TRBV20-1 and TRBJ2-7; no clear D gene. This CDR3 is 15 amino acids long. The germline V and J ends were trimmed by 3 bases and 3 bases, with 18 bases remaining between them. Looked up from germline, CDR1 is DFQATT and CDR2 is SNEGSKA (reference sequence). CDR3 nucleotide sequence: TGCAGTGCTAGTCCGAGTAGTGGGTCAGGCTACGAGCAGTACTTC. Translated: CSASPSSGSGYEQYF.

The rearrangement links TRBV19 to TRBJ1-1; D is unresolved. CDR1 and CDR2 from the germline V gene are LNHDA and SQIVND (reference sequence). V lost 2 bases to trimming and J lost 5 bases, with 15 bases between them. There are 15 residues in the CDR3. The CDR3 protein is CASSINPEILTEAFF. The CDR3 DNA reads TGTGCCAGTAGTATAAATCCGGAGATATTAACTGAAGCTTTCTTT.

The chain recombines TRBV3-1 (or the pseudogene TRBV3-2) with TRBJ2-1; 7 bases match TRBD2. CDR3 size: 13 residues. Germline V gene data show CDR1 as LGHDT and CDR2 as YNNKEL (reference sequence). The junction had 2 bases not matched to a gene; V was cut back by 4 bases and J by 5 bases. This chain's CDR3 is CASSLGRDNEQFF. CDR3 coding DNA: TGTGCCAGCAGCCTGGGGAGGGACAATGAGCAGTTCTTC.

V gene TRBV6-5 combines with J gene TRBJ1-1; D not resolved. Germline V gene sequence: CDR1 MNHEY, CDR2 SVGAGI. The V and J ends lost 8 bases and 0 bases respectively, with 10 bases between them. The CDR3 length is 13 residues. The CDR3 DNA follows: TGTGCCAGCCGGGAGGTGATGAACACTGAAGCTTTCTTT. It translates to CASREVMNTEAFF.

This chain links TRBV28 with TRBJ2-7; possibly TRBD2 for D (6 bases). V dropped 3 bases and J dropped 6 bases, with 6 bases sitting between them. The CDR3 contains 11 residues. CDR1 and CDR2 (germline): MDHEN, SYDVKM. CDR3 region: CASSLGGEQYF. The CDR3 region has the DNA TGTGCCAGCAGTTTGGGGGGCGAGCAGTACTTC.

This rearrangement joins TRBV5-1 to TRBJ2-3; 7 positions match TRBD1. CDR1 SGHRS and CDR2 YFSETQ come from the germline V gene. The CDR3 loop spans 17 amino acids. The J segment lost 6 bases and the V segment lost 0 bases, leaving 13 bases of the junction unmatched. CDR3 bases: TGCGCCAGCAGCTTGGCTACCGGACAGGTGGATCGGGATACGCAGTATTTT. This gives the protein CASSLATGQVDRDTQYF. Full variable domain (remainder filled in from reference TRBV5-1 and TRBJ2-3): KAGVTQTPRYLIKTRGQQVTLSCSPISGHRSVSWYQQTPGQGLQFLFEYFSETQRNKGNFPGRFSGRQFSNSRSEMNVSTLELGDSALYLCASSLATGQVDRDTQYFGPGTRLTVL.